A single sample is the source of the 20 T cell receptor beta chains below, sequenced in a study of blood T cell repertoires in COVID-19. Clones were read by immunoSEQ multiplex PCR, and TCRdb kept only the in-frame ones, dropping some. There are 150,000 to 200,000 clones in the sample; roughly 86% occur only once, and 2.5% to 3.5% lies in the top ten. The sequencing input was peripheral blood. All receptors come from a woman aged 25-40 years with active or convalescent COVID-19.

J is TRBJ2-1 and V is TRBV9, with unresolved D. V lost 0 bases, J lost 6 bases, and 7 bases lay in between. The CDR3 runs to 13 residues. The germline gives CDR1 SGDLS, CDR2 YYNGEE. DNA of the CDR3: TGTGCCAGCAGCGTAGCTGTGTTCAATGAGCAGTTCTTC. This gives the protein CASSVAVFNEQFF.

This chain links TRBV3-1 (or the pseudogene TRBV3-2) with TRBJ1-1; D uncertain. This CDR3 is built from 13 residues. Germline values: CDR1 LGHDT, CDR2 YNNKEL (reference sequence). Trimming pared 1 base from V and 1 base from J, leaving 4 bases between. The CDR3 coding sequence is TGTGCCAGCAGCCAAGGGCCGAACACTGAAGCTTTCTTT. It is translated as CASSQGPNTEAFF.

This chain links TRBV10-1 with TRBJ2-1; 8 bases fit TRBD1. The CDR3 contains 12 residues. Germline assignment: CDR1 WNHNN and CDR2 SYGVQD (reference sequence). V shed 9 bases, J shed 3 bases, and the junction held 1 base outside the gene matches. CDR3 amino acids: CASGQGYNEQFF. For the CDR3, the DNA is TGCGCCAGTGGACAGGGCTACAATGAGCAGTTCTTC.

The chain has TRBV9 and TRBJ2-6; maybe TRBD1 (6 bases). This CDR3 is built from 17 residues. In germline, CDR1 is SGDLS, CDR2 YYNGEE. Trimming removed 0 bases from V and 0 bases from J, with 10 bases in between. The CDR3 region is CASSVARRGSGANVLTF. In nucleotides, the CDR3 is TGTGCCAGCAGCGTAGCTCGCAGGGGCTCTGGGGCCAACGTCCTGACTTTC.

This CDR3 is CASSLATDEQYF. The CDR3 DNA reads TGCGCCAGCAGCTTGGCCACGGACGAGCAGTACTTC. V and J are TRBV5-1 and TRBJ2-7; D gene uncertain. The V end was cut by 0 bases, the J end by 5 bases, with 6 bases between. Per the germline V gene, CDR1 is SGHRS and CDR2 is YFSETQ. This CDR3 is built from 12 residues.

CDR3: CASSPEIGTGGDTQYF. CDR3 nucleotide sequence: TGTGCCAGCTCACCAGAGATAGGTACGGGAGGAGATACGCAGTATTTT. V usage is TRBV18 and J usage is TRBJ2-3, with 7 bases that match TRBD2. The CDR3 loop spans 16 amino acids. Looked up from germline, CDR1 is KGHSH and CDR2 is LQKENI. After removal of 2 bases from V and 5 bases from J, the junction contained 10 bases not matched to a gene.

The CDR3 DNA follows: TGTGCCAGTAGTATTTCCCAGGGTGGTCGCGGAAACACCATATATTTT. It encodes CASSISQGGRGNTIYF. The J gene is TRBJ1-3, the V gene TRBV19, with a possible D match to TRBD1 (5 bases). CDR1 is LNHDA, CDR2 SQIVND, per germline (reference sequence). Trimming removed 3 bases from V and 4 bases from J, with 16 bases in between. CDR3 length: 16 residues.

This clone was seen repeatedly, ten times or more. This rearrangement joins TRBV29-1 to TRBJ2-7; tentatively, D is TRBD1 (5 bases). CDR3 length: 11 amino acids. The V and J ends lost 6 bases and 6 bases respectively, with 12 bases between them. Germline loops: CDR1 SQVTM, CDR2 ANQGSEA. CDR3 bases: TGCAGCGTGGACCAGGGCGTCGAGCAGTACTTC. Translating gives CSVDQGVEQYF.

The chain links TRBV6-5 to TRBJ1-2, with D hard to call. Germline values: CDR1 MNHEY, CDR2 SVGAGI. The CDR3 length is 13 residues. V was cut by 2 bases and J by 6 bases, with 10 bases left in between. The CDR3 coding sequence is TGTGCCAGCAGTTACCTCAACGCGGATGGCTACACCTTC. Protein product: CASSYLNADGYTF.

V is TRBV2 and J is TRBJ2-5, with a weak D call TRBD1 (5 bases). The CDR3 has 13 amino acids. CDR1 is SNHLY and CDR2 is FYNNEI in the germline V gene. V lost 4 bases, J lost 0 bases, and 6 bases lay in between. The CDR3 DNA reads TGTGCCAGCAGTGGACAGTACCAAGAGACCCAGTACTTC. Encoded protein: CASSGQYQETQYF.

The rearrangement uses TRBV24-1 and TRBJ1-5; no clear D. The CDR3 is made up of 20 amino acids. Germline values: CDR1 KGHDR, CDR2 SFDVKD. Trimming removed 2 bases at V and 0 bases at J, with 22 bases between. The CDR3 region is CATSDWGGLQRKYSNQPQHF. DNA for the CDR3: TGTGCCACCAGTGATTGGGGAGGTTTACAGCGCAAATATAGCAATCAGCCCCAGCATTTT.

This clone was counted between two and nine times. The chain is built from TRBV27 and TRBJ1-2, with D possibly matching TRBD1 (6 bases). Between the trimmed V and J ends, which lost 4 bases and 7 bases, there was a span of 16 bases. Germline V CDR1 and CDR2: MNHEY, SMNVEV (reference sequence). The CDR3 has 14 residues. The CDR3 region is CASSSSGVSGGYTF. The CDR3 nucleotides are TGTGCCAGCAGTTCGTCAGGGGTATCTGGTGGCTACACCTTC.

This clone was seen once. This chain joins TRBV29-1 and TRBJ2-1; possibly TRBD1 for D (6 bases). V was shortened by 0 bases and J by 4 bases, with 13 bases between the two germline ends. The germline CDR1 and CDR2 sequences are SQVTM and ANQGSEA. This CDR3 contains 15 residues. Written as DNA, the CDR3 is TGCAGCGTTGAAGATCTTCCAGACAGGTACAATGAGCAGTTCTTC. Amino acid sequence: CSVEDLPDRYNEQFF.

This rearrangement joins TRBV12-3 or TRBV12-4 to TRBJ1-2, with D possibly matching TRBD1 (6 bases). The CDR3 spans 13 residues. V lost 6 bases, J lost 4 bases, and 12 bases lay in between. The CDR3 sequence: CASRPTGLYGYTF. The CDR3, as DNA: TGTGCCAGCAGACCGACAGGACTCTATGGCTACACCTTC.

The chain has TRBV15 and TRBJ1-5, with 8 bases identical to TRBD1. Germline values: CDR1 LNHNV, CDR2 YYDKDF (reference sequence). The CDR3 is made up of 16 amino acids. V trimming: 1 base; J trimming: 2 bases; junction bases outside the gene matches: 4. The CDR3 region has the DNA TGTGCCACCAGCAGAGCTGTGACAGGGGGCAATCAGCCCCAGCATTTT. It yields the protein CATSRAVTGGNQPQHF.

The V and J genes are TRBV7-6 and TRBJ1-1; D is perhaps TRBD1 (6 bases). The CDR3 has 14 residues. The germline V gene encodes CDR1 SGHVS and CDR2 FNYEAQ. The V gene lost 6 bases and the J gene lost 1 base, with 12 bases spanning the gap. CDR3 sequence: CASRRVGGNTEAFF. In nucleotides, the CDR3 is TGTGCCAGCAGGCGGGTAGGGGGGAACACTGAAGCTTTCTTT. Combining the CDR3 with reference TRBV7-6 and TRBJ1-1 gives the whole variable domain GAGVSQSPRYKVTKRGQDVALRCDPISGHVSLYWYRQALGQGPEFLTYFNYEAQQDKSGLPNDRFSAERPEGSISTLTIQRTEQRDSAMYRCASRRVGGNTEAFFGQGTRLTVV.

The rearrangement links TRBV29-1 to TRBJ1-2, with 8 nucleotides matching TRBD1. This CDR3 is 14 amino acids long. Germline V lookup: CDR1 SQVTM, CDR2 ANQGSEA. With 3 bases clipped from V and 4 bases from J, the junction kept 7 bases outside the gene matches. CDR3 nucleotides: TGCAGCGTTGACCCCGGACAGGGCGGCTATGGCTACACCTTC. Protein: CSVDPGQGGYGYTF.

This clone appeared once. The chain joins TRBV7-9 to TRBJ1-1; TRBD1 is a possible D gene (6 bases). CDR3 length equals 17 residues. Germline values: CDR1 SEHNR, CDR2 FQNEAQ (reference sequence). Trimming stripped 5 bases from V and 1 base from J, with 20 bases between. The CDR3 DNA sequence: TGTGCCAGCAGCCACGACAGGAACCGGCTGGAGAACACTGAAGCTTTCTTT. Translated, it gives CASSHDRNRLENTEAFF.

The chain links TRBV5-6 to TRBJ2-2, with TRBD1 matching 10 bases. Germline lookup yields CDR1 SGHDT and CDR2 YYEEEE. The CDR3 sequence is 16 residues long. With 2 bases clipped from V and 4 bases from J, the junction kept 5 bases outside the gene matches. The CDR3 DNA follows: TGTGCCAGCAGCTTTTCGGGACAGGGGTTCACCGGGGAGCTGTTTTTT. Encoded protein: CASSFSGQGFTGELFF.

The gene calls are TRBV19 and TRBJ2-1; 8 bases are a match to TRBD2. Unmatched junction bases numbered 5, after V lost 3 bases and J lost 4 bases. Germline V gives CDR1 LNHDA, CDR2 SQIVND (reference sequence). The CDR3 covers 15 residues. In DNA form, the CDR3 reads TGTGCCAGTAGTATTGGGACTAGGTCATACAATGAGCAGTTCTTC. Its translation: CASSIGTRSYNEQFF.